A single sample is the source of the 29 T cell receptor beta chains below, sequenced in a study of blood T cell repertoires in COVID-19. Profiled with immunoSEQ multiplex PCR; TCRdb holds only in-frame clones, not every one. The repertoire consists of more than 95,000 clones, with 70% to 90% occurring once and the leading ten covering more than 1.5%. The sequenced sample was peripheral blood. Source of these receptors: a human donor in a cohort sampled during active COVID-19.

The genes are TRBV28 and TRBJ2-1, with 9 bases aligning to TRBD1. Germline V gives CDR1 MDHEN, CDR2 SYDVKM. The V segment lost 5 bases and the J segment 8 bases; nucleotides outside the gene matches: 16. The CDR3 is 17 amino acids. CDR3 loop: CASSTLPGTGRGYEQFF. In DNA form, the CDR3 reads TGTGCCAGCAGTACCTTACCCGGGACAGGGCGGGGATATGAGCAGTTCTTC.

The V gene is TRBV18, the J gene TRBJ2-5; D is possibly TRBD2 (5 bases). Trimming took off 3 bases at V and 6 bases at J, with 11 bases between the two ends. CDR1 and CDR2 from the germline V gene are KGHSH and LQKENI. There are 13 residues in the CDR3. DNA of the CDR3: TGTGCCAGCTCACCGGGAGCGGAGAAGACCCAGTACTTC. Its protein product is CASSPGAEKTQYF.

The V and J genes are TRBV7-9 and TRBJ2-3, with 8 positions matching TRBD2. This CDR3 contains 16 residues. CDR1 and CDR2 (germline): SEHNR, FQNEAQ (reference sequence). The V gene end was trimmed by 5 bases and the J gene end by 4 bases; junction bases not matched to a gene: 11. As DNA, the CDR3 is TGTGCCAGCAGCCTTCTTTCGGGGGGGCCCCCAGATACGCAGTATTTT. Residues: CASSLLSGGPPDTQYF.

CDR3 protein: CASSSQQGRGANVLTF. The CDR3 coding sequence is TGTGCCAGCAGCTCGCAACAGGGTCGCGGGGCCAACGTCCTGACTTTC. V gene TRBV7-9 combines with J gene TRBJ2-6; a possible D gene is TRBD1 (6 bases). The germline V gene encodes CDR1 SEHNR and CDR2 FQNEAQ (reference sequence). The CDR3 covers 16 residues. The V end lost 4 bases, the J end lost 4 bases, and 14 bases lay between the germline ends. The full variable domain, in which reference TRBV7-9 and TRBJ2-6 provide the parts outside the CDR3, is DTGVSQNPRHKITKRGQNVTFRCDPISEHNRLYWYRQTLGQGPEFLTYFQNEAQLEKSRLLSDRFSAERPKGSFSTLEIQRTEQGDSAMYLCASSSQQGRGANVLTFGAGSRLTVL.

V is TRBV5-1 and J is TRBJ1-2; 7 positions agree with TRBD1. Germline assignment: CDR1 SGHRS and CDR2 YFSETQ. J lost 0 bases, V lost 4 bases, and 6 bases had no gene match. There are 15 residues in the CDR3. The CDR3 nucleotides are TGCGCCAGCAGCATCACAGGGGAAGCTAACTATGGCTACACCTTC. Its translation: CASSITGEANYGYTF.

This clone was found once. This chain connects TRBV6-2 or TRBV6-3 to TRBJ1-2; 8 nucleotides align to TRBD1. This CDR3 spans 13 amino acids. V trimming: 3 bases; J trimming: 5 bases; junction bases outside the gene matches: 2. The germline gives CDR1 MNHEY, CDR2 SVGEGT. The chain's CDR3 is CASSYRQGYGYTF. DNA of the CDR3: TGTGCCAGCAGTTATCGACAGGGGTATGGCTACACCTTC.

V is TRBV11-2 and J is TRBJ2-7, with 8 bases that match TRBD2. In germline, CDR1 is SGHAT, CDR2 FQNNGV. With 5 bases clipped from V and 2 bases from J, the junction kept 8 bases outside the gene matches. The CDR3 is 15 residues long. CDR3 sequence reads: CASSPGGEPTYEQYF. CDR3 in DNA: TGTGCCAGCAGCCCGGGGGGGGAACCGACCTACGAGCAGTACTTC.

The chain uses TRBV5-5 and TRBJ2-1, with TRBD2 matching over 11 bases. Germline values: CDR1 SGHKS, CDR2 YYEKEE (reference sequence). V shed 2 bases and J 4 bases; nucleotides not matched to a gene: 2. This CDR3 spans 15 amino acids. CDR3 residues: CASSFSSGRYNEQFF. The CDR3 nucleotides read TGTGCCAGCAGCTTCTCTAGCGGGAGGTACAATGAGCAGTTCTTC.

CDR3: CASSRERTGELFF. The CDR3, as DNA: TGTGCCAGCAGCAGGGAGCGGACCGGGGAGCTGTTTTTT. This chain connects TRBV11-3 to TRBJ2-2, with TRBD2 as a possible D gene (5 bases). V was clipped by 5 bases and J by 5 bases, with 9 bases between them. CDR1 is SGHNT, CDR2 YENEEA, per germline. The CDR3 loop spans 13 amino acids.

The chain couples TRBV27 to TRBJ1-2, with TRBD1 matching 9 bases. The CDR3 runs 16 residues. From germline, CDR1 is MNHEY and CDR2 SMNVEV (reference sequence). V was pared by 4 bases and J by 2 bases, with 8 bases of the junction left unmatched. The CDR3 here is CASSSTNRGQNYGYTF. The CDR3, as DNA: TGTGCCAGCAGTTCAACCAACAGGGGGCAGAACTATGGCTACACCTTC.

The chain is built from TRBV19 and TRBJ2-7; 9 nucleotides align to TRBD2. V gave up 4 bases and J gave up 0 bases; unmatched junction bases: 10. The CDR3 sequence is 17 residues long. CDR1 is LNHDA, CDR2 SQIVND, per germline (reference sequence). The CDR3 DNA reads as TGTGCCAGTAGTAAGGGACTAGCTTGGGGAAGCTCCTACGAGCAGTACTTC. Its translation: CASSKGLAWGSSYEQYF.

The V and J genes are TRBV30 and TRBJ1-2, with 7 nucleotides matching TRBD1. Trimming removed 5 bases from V and 7 bases from J; junction bases left unmatched: 16. The CDR3 is 15 amino acids. The germline CDR1 and CDR2 sequences are GTSNPN and SVGIG (reference sequence). The CDR3 region has the DNA TGTGCCTGGGCAGGGGGTCCCCCAGAGATCGTTGGCTACACCTTC. Its translation: CAWAGGPPEIVGYTF. Combining the CDR3 with reference TRBV30 and TRBJ1-2 gives the whole variable domain SQTIHQWPATLVQPVGSPLSLECTVEGTSNPNLYWYRQAAGRGLQLLFYSVGIGQISSEVPQNLSASRPQDRQFILSSKKLLLSDSGFYLCAWAGGPPEIVGYTFGSGTRLTVV.

V gene TRBV10-2 combines with J gene TRBJ2-1; D is possibly TRBD2 (7 bases). In germline, CDR1 is WSHSY, CDR2 SAAADI. CDR3 size: 14 residues. The germline V and J ends were trimmed by 11 bases and 5 bases, with 19 bases remaining between them. CDR3 in DNA: TGCGCCGCCCAAGGAGGGGGGGCCCACAATGAGCAGTTCTTC. The encoded protein is CAAQGGGAHNEQFF.

This clone was recorded once. This chain connects TRBV5-1 to TRBJ1-2; D gene unclear. The CDR3 consists of 18 residues. V gave up 3 bases and J gave up 7 bases, with 28 bases separating them. Germline V gives CDR1 SGHRS, CDR2 YFSETQ. The CDR3 is CASSSAAIPRPIASGYTF. The DNA for the CDR3 is TGCGCCAGCAGCTCCGCTGCGATCCCTAGACCAATAGCGAGTGGCTACACCTTC.

This clone was recorded only once. The CDR3 sequence is CAISDRDRNSPLHF. Here the CDR3 DNA reads TGTGCCATCAGTGACCGGGACAGGAATTCACCCCTCCACTTT. This chain connects TRBV10-3 to TRBJ1-6; TRBD1 aligns across 8 bases. The CDR3 has 14 amino acids. Germline loops: CDR1 ENHRY, CDR2 SYGVKD. The J segment lost 7 bases and the V segment lost 3 bases, leaving 2 bases of the junction unmatched.

The chain employs TRBV20-1 and TRBJ2-7; 8 positions agree with TRBD1. There are 12 residues in the CDR3. The germline CDR1 and CDR2 sequences are DFQATT and SNEGSKA (reference sequence). V was clipped by 3 bases and J by 7 bases; unmatched bases: 5. The DNA of the CDR3 is TGCAGTGCTAGTCAGGGGGCTGGGGAGCAGTACTTC. Protein sequence: CSASQGAGEQYF.

The V call is TRBV5-6, the J call TRBJ1-1; D possibly corresponds to TRBD1 (5 bases). CDR3 length equals 16 residues. Germline V gene data show CDR1 as SGHDT and CDR2 as YYEEEE. The V gene lost 2 bases and the J gene lost 8 bases, with 22 bases spanning the gap. The CDR3 bases are TGTGCCAGCAGCTTAACAGGCTACATAATTGGTGGGGAAGCTTTCTTT. This codes for CASSLTGYIIGGEAFF.

V and J are TRBV23-1 and TRBJ2-1, with D perhaps matching TRBD2 (6 bases). TRBV23-1 carries the ORF label, with uncertain function. The CDR3 covers 17 residues. Trimming pared 0 bases from V and 2 bases from J, leaving 14 bases between. CDR3 sequence reads: CASSQSTPGLAYNEQFF. For the CDR3, the DNA is TGCGCCAGCAGTCAATCGACCCCGGGACTGGCCTACAATGAGCAGTTCTTC.

This sequence joins TRBV29-1 and TRBJ1-2; no clear D. The V end lost 4 bases, the J end lost 8 bases, and 17 bases lay between the germline ends. The germline V gene encodes CDR1 SQVTM and CDR2 ANQGSEA. The CDR3 runs 13 residues. In DNA, the CDR3 is TGCAGCGTTGGGAGGAGGGAGGCTTGGGGCTACACCTTC. It codes for CSVGRREAWGYTF.

V is TRBV29-1 and J is TRBJ2-7, with 10 bases aligning to TRBD1. Germline lookup yields CDR1 SQVTM and CDR2 ANQGSEA. The CDR3 loop spans 13 amino acids. V lost 4 bases to trimming and J lost 3 bases; unmatched junction nucleotides: 3. CDR3 protein: CSVGQGAFYEQYF. In DNA, the CDR3 is TGCAGCGTTGGACAGGGGGCTTTCTACGAGCAGTACTTC.

The DNA for the CDR3 is TGTGCCAGCAGTCAAGCCGGGACAGGGCCCCTCCGCGAGCAGTACTTC. Encoded protein: CASSQAGTGPLREQYF. V and J are TRBV28 and TRBJ2-7; 9 bases are shared with TRBD1. Germline CDR1 MDHEN, CDR2 SYDVKM. The V gene end was trimmed by 5 bases and the J gene end by 6 bases; junction bases not matched to a gene: 14. This CDR3 is built from 16 residues.

The chain links TRBV3-1 (or the pseudogene TRBV3-2) to TRBJ1-5; D is ambiguous. Looked up from germline, CDR1 is LGHDT and CDR2 is YNNKEL (reference sequence). V shed 0 bases and J shed 8 bases, with 5 bases lying between them. The CDR3 totals 12 residues. In DNA form, the CDR3 reads TGTGCCAGCAGCCAAGAAAACAAGCCCCAGCATTTT. This gives the protein CASSQENKPQHF.

The V and J genes are TRBV7-9 and TRBJ2-7; 13 nucleotides align to TRBD2. Trimming cost V 5 bases and J 4 bases; bases outside gene matches: 8. There are 16 residues in the CDR3. In germline, CDR1 is SEHNR, CDR2 FQNEAQ (reference sequence). The CDR3 is CASSPRTSGSSYEQYF. CDR3 nucleotide sequence: TGTGCCAGCAGCCCCAGGACTAGCGGGAGTTCTTACGAGCAGTACTTC.

This clone was detected once. The chain's CDR3 is CASSPRDRFTEAFF. The CDR3, as DNA: TGTGCCAGCAGCCCCCGGGACAGATTCACTGAAGCTTTCTTT. The chain employs TRBV3-1 (or the pseudogene TRBV3-2) and TRBJ1-1, with 7 bases identical to TRBD1. The CDR3 is made up of 14 amino acids. Germline V gene sequence: CDR1 LGHDT, CDR2 YNNKEL (reference sequence). V trimming: 4 bases; J trimming: 4 bases; junction bases outside the gene matches: 6.

This chain connects TRBV10-2 to TRBJ1-6; possibly TRBD1 for D (5 bases). This CDR3 region has 16 residues. The germline V gene has CDR1 WSHSY and CDR2 SAAADI. With 2 bases removed from V and 0 bases from J, the gap between germline ends came to 8 bases. The DNA for the CDR3 is TGCGCCAGCAGTGAGAGACAGAGCTCCTATAATTCACCCCTCCACTTT. Translation: CASSERQSSYNSPLHF.

V usage is TRBV5-8 and J usage is TRBJ2-7; 7 bases are shared with TRBD1. CDR1 and CDR2 (germline): SGHTS, YDEGEE. After removal of 0 bases from V and 3 bases from J, the junction contained 6 bases not matched to a gene. The CDR3 covers 15 residues. The CDR3 nucleotides are TGTGCCAGCAGCTTGGCCAGGGGGATCCGCTACGAGCAGTACTTC. This translates into CASSLARGIRYEQYF. The whole variable domain, remainder taken from reference TRBV5-8 and TRBJ2-7, is EAGVTQSPTHLIKTRGQQATLRCSPISGHTSVYWYQQALGLGLQFLLWYDEGEERNRGNFPPRFSGRQFPNYSSELNVNALELEDSALYLCASSLARGIRYEQYFGPGTRLTVT.

The rearrangement links TRBV5-6 to TRBJ2-3; TRBD2 matches 10 bases. The CDR3 is made up of 18 amino acids. Germline CDR1 is SGHDT and CDR2 is YYEEEE. The trim removed 4 bases at V and 6 bases at J, leaving 17 bases unmatched. The CDR3: CASSPPLSGRAFSDTQYF. The CDR3 DNA reads as TGTGCCAGCAGCCCGCCGCTCAGCGGGAGGGCCTTTTCGGATACGCAGTATTTT.

The chain carries TRBV5-8 and TRBJ1-6; D might be TRBD1 (5 bases). Trimming shortened V by 6 bases and J by 7 bases, and 14 bases separated the two germline ends. The germline CDR1 and CDR2 sequences are SGHTS and YDEGEE. CDR3 length: 14 amino acids. The CDR3 here is CASTYDSINSPLHF. The CDR3, as DNA: TGTGCCAGCACCTATGACAGTATCAATTCACCCCTCCACTTT.

The CDR3 DNA follows: TGTGCCAGCAGCCAAGATCGGAACAGGCAAAAGCAGTACTTC. Its translation: CASSQDRNRQKQYF. The chain joins TRBV3-1 (or the pseudogene TRBV3-2) to TRBJ2-7, with TRBD1 as a possible D gene (5 bases). The V gene's germline CDR1 is LGHDT and CDR2 YNNKEL (reference sequence). V was cut by 0 bases and J by 8 bases, with 14 bases left in between. CDR3 length: 14 amino acids.